This TCR beta chain is from a study of cytomegalovirus exposure and HLA in healthy donors. Whole-study results and caveats: Associated with HLA alleles at 0.05 false discovery rate in a later analysis were 17,000 or so TCR beta sequences. Equally common other TCR beta chains were less clonally expanded than HLA-associated ones, a later analysis found.

This CDR3 region has 15 residues. V lost 9 bases and J lost 7; bases outside the gene matches: 13. Germline V lookup: CDR1 LNHDA, CDR2 SQIVND (reference sequence). Points on this clone: Its cognate antigen is unknown.

The PCR had 60 Vbeta and 13 Jbeta primers. TCRdb's table, derived via immunoSEQ multiplex PCR, lists solely in-frame clones and lacks some. The sample comprises around 64,000 clones, over 60% of which are singletons, and 3% to 3.5% rests with the top ten. This sequence originates from a woman aged 45-59 years in good health and CMV-seronegative. The gene calls are TRBV19 and TRBJ1-4, with 8 bases lining up with TRBD1. The source material was PBMCs. DNA of the CDR3: TGTGCCAGCCGTACGGACAGGGCTTCGGGTGAAAAACTGTTTTTT. Amino acid sequence: CASRTDRASGEKLFF. The whole variable domain, remainder taken from reference TRBV19 and TRBJ1-4, is DGGITQSPKYLFRKEGQNVTLSCEQNLNHDAMYWYRQDPGQGLRLIYYSQIVNDFQKGDIAEGYSVSREKKESFPLTVTSAQKNPTAFYLCASRTDRASGEKLFFGSGTQLSVL.